This TCR beta chain comes out of a study of T-cell reconstitution after alpha-beta-depleted transplantation in children. Researchers prepared the TCRbeta library using unique molecular identifiers, the study reports. TCRdb re-called the PCR reads through MiXCR, storing one row per CDR3 protein. The sample contains a few hundred thousand distinct CDR3 sequences, approximately 12% of which appear only once. The V and J ends lost 4 bases and 5 bases, in that order; junction bases with no gene match: 6. The length of the CDR3 is 15 residues. The germline V gene has CDR1 KGHDR and CDR2 SFDVKD. The origin of this receptor is a human donor who donated a stem cell graft to a child with combined immunodeficiency. The chain uses TRBV24-1 and TRBJ2-1; TRBD1 matches at 8 bases. The starting material was PBMCs from the stem cell graft donor, obtained from the stem cell graft. The CDR3 coding sequence is TGTGCCACCAGTGAAGGACAGGGCCATCACAATGAGCAGTTCTTC. This sequence encodes CATSEGQGHHNEQFF.